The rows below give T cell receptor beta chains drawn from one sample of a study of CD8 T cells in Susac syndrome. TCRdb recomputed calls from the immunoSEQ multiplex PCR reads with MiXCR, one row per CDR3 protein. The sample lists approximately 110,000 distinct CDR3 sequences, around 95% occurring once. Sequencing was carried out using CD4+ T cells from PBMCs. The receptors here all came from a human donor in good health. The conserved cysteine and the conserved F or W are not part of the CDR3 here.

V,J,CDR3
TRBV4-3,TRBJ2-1,ASSRRGLGEQF
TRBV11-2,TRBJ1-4,ASSSQGTVNEKLF
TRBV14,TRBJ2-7,ASSPRSQTGRHEQY
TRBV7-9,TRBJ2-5,ASSLPHGGGETQY
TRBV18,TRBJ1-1,ASSPLGVNTEAF
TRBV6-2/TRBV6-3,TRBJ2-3,ASSYTGLRGTDTQY
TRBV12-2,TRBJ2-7,ASRLGGGSTTGEQY
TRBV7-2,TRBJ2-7,ASSLAWGAYEQY
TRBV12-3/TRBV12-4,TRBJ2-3,ASSFKGSGTTDTQY
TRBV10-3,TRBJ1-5,AISQQGDQPQH
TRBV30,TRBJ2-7,AWGTVTYEQY
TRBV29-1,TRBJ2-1,SVGGQGVGPYNEQF
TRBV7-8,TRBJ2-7,ASSLTAGGVYEQY
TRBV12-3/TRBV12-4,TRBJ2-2,ASTVVGYTGELF
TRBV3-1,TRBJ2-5,ASSSTDMETQY
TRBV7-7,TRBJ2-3,ASSRGLAGVDTQY
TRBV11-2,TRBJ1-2,ASSLDYSGTYGYT
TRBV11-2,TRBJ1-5,ASSSGPYSNQPQH
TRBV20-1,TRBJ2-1,SARATPAYNEQF
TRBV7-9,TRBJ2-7,ASSRGGNQEQY
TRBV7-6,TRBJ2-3,ASSPNQGVLSTDTQY
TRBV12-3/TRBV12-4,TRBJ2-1,ASSSYRDPYNEQF
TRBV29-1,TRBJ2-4,SVEGVLNIQY
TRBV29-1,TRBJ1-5,SVGAGDQPQH
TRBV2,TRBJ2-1,ASRPGLYNEQF
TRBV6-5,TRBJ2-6,ASSYSAGTGANVLT
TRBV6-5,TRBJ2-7,ASTSGTGSEQY
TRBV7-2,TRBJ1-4,ASSWTGRDEKLF
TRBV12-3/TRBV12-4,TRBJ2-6,ASSRSRGSGANVLT
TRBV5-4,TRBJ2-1,ASRHSGRAYNEQF
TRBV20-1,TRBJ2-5,SAYTGRQETQY
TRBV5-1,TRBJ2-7,ASSLQGYEQY
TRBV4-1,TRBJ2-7,ASSHPTGIHEQY
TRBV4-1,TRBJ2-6,ASSQDKTSGANVLT
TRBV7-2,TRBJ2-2,ASSFGWRGSTGELF
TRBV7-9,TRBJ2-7,ASSLASIYEQY
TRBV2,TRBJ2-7,ASSEGGDEQY
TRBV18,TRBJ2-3,ASSPGSTDTQY
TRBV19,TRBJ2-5,ASSMGGPWTSEETQY